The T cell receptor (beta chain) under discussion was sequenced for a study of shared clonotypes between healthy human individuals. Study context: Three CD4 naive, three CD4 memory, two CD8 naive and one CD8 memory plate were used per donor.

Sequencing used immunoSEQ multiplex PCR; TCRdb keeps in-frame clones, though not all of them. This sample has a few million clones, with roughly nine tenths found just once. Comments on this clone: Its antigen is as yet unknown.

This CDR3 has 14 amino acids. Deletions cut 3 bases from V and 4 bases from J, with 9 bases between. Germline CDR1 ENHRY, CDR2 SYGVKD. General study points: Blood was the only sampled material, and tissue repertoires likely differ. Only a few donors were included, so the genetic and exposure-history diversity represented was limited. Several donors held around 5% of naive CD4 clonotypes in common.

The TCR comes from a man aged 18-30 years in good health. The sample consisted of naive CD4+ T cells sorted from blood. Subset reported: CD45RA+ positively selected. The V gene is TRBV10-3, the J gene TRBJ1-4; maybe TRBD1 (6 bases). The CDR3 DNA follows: TGTGCCATCAGTGATGAGGGGGGTAATGAAAAACTGTTTTTT. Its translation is CAISDEGGNEKLFF.